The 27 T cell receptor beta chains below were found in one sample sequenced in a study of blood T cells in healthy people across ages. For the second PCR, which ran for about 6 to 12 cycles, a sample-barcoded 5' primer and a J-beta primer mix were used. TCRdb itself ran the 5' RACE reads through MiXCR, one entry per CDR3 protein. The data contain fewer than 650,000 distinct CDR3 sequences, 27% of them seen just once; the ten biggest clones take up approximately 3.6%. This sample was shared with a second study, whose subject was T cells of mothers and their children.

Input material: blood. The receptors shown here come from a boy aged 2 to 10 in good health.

The CDR3 region is CASSQDREDRGLFNEKLFF. DNA for the CDR3: TGCGCCAGCAGCCAAGATCGAGAGGACAGGGGGCTATTTAATGAAAAACTGTTTTTT. J is TRBJ1-4 and V is TRBV4-3; 11 bases are shared with TRBD1. V was pared by 0 bases and J by 4 bases, with 10 bases of the junction left unmatched. Germline CDR1 reads LGHNA; CDR2 reads YSLEER. The CDR3 spans 19 residues.

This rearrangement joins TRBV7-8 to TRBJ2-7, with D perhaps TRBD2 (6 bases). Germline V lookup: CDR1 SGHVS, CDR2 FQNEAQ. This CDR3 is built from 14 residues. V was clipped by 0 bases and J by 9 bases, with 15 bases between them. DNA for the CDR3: TGTGCCAGCAGCTTAGCTCGGGAGTCAGTCGGGCAGTACTTC. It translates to CASSLARESVGQYF.

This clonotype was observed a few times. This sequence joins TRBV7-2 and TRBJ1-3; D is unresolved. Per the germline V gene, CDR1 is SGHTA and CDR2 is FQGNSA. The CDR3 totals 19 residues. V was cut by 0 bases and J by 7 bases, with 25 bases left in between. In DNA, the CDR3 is TGTGCCAGCAGCTTAGCTTGGGCCGGAGCTGCTGGCCTCGACAACACCATATATTTT. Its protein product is CASSLAWAGAAGLDNTIYF. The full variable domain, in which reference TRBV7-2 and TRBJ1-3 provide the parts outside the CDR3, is GAGVSQSPSNKVTEKGKDVELRCDPISGHTALYWYRQSLGQGLEFLIYFQGNSAPDKSGLPSDRFSAERTGGSVSTLTIQRTQQEDSAVYLCASSLAWAGAAGLDNTIYFGEGSWLTVV.

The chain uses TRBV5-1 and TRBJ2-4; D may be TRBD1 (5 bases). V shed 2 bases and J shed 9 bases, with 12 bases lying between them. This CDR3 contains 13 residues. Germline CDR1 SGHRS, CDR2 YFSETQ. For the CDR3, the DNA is TGCGCCAGCAGCTTCGATTCAAGGGGCATTCAGTACTTC. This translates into CASSFDSRGIQYF.

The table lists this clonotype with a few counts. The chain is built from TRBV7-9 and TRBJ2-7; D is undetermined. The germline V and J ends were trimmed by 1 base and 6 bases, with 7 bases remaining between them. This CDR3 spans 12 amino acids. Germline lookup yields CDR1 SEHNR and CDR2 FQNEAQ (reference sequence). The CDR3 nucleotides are TGTGCCAGCAGCTTAGTTCCGAGCGAGCAGTACTTC. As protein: CASSLVPSEQYF.

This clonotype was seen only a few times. The CDR3 nucleotides are TGTGCCAGCAGTTTATACAGGGATGGACAGTACTTC. Residues: CASSLYRDGQYF. The rearrangement joins TRBV28 to TRBJ2-4, with D possibly being TRBD1 (6 bases). Between the trimmed V and J ends, which lost 1 base and 13 bases, there was a span of 11 bases. CDR3 length equals 12 residues. Germline V gene data show CDR1 as MDHEN and CDR2 as SYDVKM.

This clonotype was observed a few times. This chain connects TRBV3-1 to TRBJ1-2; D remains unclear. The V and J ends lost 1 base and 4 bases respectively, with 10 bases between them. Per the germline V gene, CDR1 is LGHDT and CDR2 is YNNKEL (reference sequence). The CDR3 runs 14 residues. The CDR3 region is CASSQGGGSYGYTF. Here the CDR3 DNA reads TGTGCCAGCAGCCAAGGGGGTGGAAGCTATGGCTACACCTTC.

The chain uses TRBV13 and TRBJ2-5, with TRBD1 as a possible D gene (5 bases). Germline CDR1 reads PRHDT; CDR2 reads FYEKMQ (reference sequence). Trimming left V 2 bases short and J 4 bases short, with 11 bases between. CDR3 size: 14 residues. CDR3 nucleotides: TGTGCCAGCAGCTTAAGATATGGGGCAGAGACCCAGTACTTC. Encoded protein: CASSLRYGAETQYF.

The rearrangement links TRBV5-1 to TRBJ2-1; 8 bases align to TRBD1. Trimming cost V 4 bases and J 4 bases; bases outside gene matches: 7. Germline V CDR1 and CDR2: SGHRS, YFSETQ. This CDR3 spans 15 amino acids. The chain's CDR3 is CASSTGQETYNEQFF. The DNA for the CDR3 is TGCGCCAGCAGCACGGGACAGGAAACATACAATGAGCAGTTCTTC.

This CDR3 reads CASSQNRGRNTIYF. CDR3 DNA sequence: TGCGCCAGCAGCCAGAACAGGGGACGAAACACCATATATTTT. The chain uses TRBV4-3 and TRBJ1-3, with 7 bases lining up with TRBD1. V was pared by 3 bases and J by 5 bases, with 4 bases of the junction left unmatched. The CDR3 totals 14 residues. Germline lookup yields CDR1 LGHNA and CDR2 YSLEER.

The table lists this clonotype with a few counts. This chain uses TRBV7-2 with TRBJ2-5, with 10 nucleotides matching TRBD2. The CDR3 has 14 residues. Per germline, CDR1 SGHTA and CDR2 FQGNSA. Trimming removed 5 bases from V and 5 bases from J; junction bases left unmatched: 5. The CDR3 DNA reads TGTGCCAGCAGCGCTAGCGGGAGTTACGAGACCCAGTACTTC. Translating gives CASSASGSYETQYF.

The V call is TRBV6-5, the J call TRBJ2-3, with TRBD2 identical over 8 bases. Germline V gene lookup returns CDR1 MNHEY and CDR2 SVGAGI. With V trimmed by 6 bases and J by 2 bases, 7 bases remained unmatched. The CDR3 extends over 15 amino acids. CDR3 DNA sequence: TGTGCCAGCAGACAGGGACTAGGGGTCACAGATACGCAGTATTTT. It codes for CASRQGLGVTDTQYF.

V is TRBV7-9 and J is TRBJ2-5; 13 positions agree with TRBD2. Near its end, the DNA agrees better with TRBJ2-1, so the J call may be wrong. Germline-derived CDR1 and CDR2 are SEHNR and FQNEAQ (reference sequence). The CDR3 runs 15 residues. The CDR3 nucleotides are TGTGCCAGCAGCCCCGGGACTAGCGGGAAGGATGAGCAGTTCTTC. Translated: CASSPGTSGKDEQFF.

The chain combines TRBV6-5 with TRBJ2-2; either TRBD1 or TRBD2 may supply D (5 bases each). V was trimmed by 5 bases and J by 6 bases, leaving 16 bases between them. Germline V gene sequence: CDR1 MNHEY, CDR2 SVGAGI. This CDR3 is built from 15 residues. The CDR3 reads CASSRGALGSGELFF. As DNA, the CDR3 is TGTGCCAGCAGTAGAGGGGCCCTTGGATCCGGGGAGCTGTTTTTT.

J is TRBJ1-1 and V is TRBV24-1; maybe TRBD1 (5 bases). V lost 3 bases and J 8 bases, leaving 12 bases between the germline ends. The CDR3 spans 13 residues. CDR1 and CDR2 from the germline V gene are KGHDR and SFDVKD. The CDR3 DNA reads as TGTGCCACCAGTGATGGGGCAGGGTCCGAAGCTTTCTTT. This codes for CATSDGAGSEAFF.

The CDR3 region has the DNA TGTGCCGGCAAAGGTTGGGCTTTGAACACTGAAGCTTTCTTT. It yields the protein CAGKGWALNTEAFF. The chain recombines TRBV27 with TRBJ1-1; D is ambiguous. The germline gives CDR1 MNHEY, CDR2 SMNVEV (reference sequence). The ends were cut back, 11 bases at V and 0 bases at J, with 16 bases in the middle. This CDR3 has 14 residues.

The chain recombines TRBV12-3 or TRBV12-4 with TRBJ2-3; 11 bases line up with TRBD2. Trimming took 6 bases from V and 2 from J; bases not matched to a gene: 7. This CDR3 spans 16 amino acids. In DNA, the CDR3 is TGTGCCAGCAGGCAGCTAGCGGGGGGTAACACAGATACGCAGTATTTT. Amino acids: CASRQLAGGNTDTQYF.

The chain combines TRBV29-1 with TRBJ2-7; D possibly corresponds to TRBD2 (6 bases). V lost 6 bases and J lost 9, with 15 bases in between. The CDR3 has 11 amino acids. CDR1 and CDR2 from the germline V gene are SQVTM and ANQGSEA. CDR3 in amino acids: CSVAGTEVQYF. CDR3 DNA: TGCAGCGTAGCCGGGACTGAGGTGCAGTACTTC.

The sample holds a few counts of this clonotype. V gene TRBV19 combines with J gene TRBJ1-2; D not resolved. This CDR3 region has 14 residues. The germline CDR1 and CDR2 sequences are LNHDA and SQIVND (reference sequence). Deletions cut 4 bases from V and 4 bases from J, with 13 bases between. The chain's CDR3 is CASSKVETGYGYTF. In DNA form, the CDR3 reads TGTGCCAGTAGTAAAGTTGAGACGGGCTATGGCTACACCTTC.

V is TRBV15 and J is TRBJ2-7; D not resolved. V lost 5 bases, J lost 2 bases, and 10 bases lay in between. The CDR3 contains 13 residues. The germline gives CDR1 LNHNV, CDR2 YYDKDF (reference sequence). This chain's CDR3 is CATSSGSPYEQYF. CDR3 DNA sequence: TGTGCCACCAGCTCCGGCTCCCCCTACGAGCAGTACTTC.

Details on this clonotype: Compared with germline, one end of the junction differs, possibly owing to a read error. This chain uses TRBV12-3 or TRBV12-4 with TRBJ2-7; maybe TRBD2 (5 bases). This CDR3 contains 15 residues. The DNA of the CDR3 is TGTGTCAGCAGTTCCCTAGCTCGAGGGTCATACGAGCAGTACTTC. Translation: CVSSSLARGSYEQYF.

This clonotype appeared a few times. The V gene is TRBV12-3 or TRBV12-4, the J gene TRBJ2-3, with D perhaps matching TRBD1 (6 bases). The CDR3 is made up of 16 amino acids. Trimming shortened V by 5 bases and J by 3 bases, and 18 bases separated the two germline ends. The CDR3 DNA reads TGTGCCAGCAGTGCCAATTCAGGGGTATCGACAGATACGCAGTATTTT. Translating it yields CASSANSGVSTDTQYF.

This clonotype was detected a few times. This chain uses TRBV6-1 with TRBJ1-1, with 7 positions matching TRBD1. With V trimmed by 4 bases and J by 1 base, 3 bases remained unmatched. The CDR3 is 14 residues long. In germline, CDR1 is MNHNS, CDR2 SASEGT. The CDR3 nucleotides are TGTGCCAGCAGTGGCGGGACAGCGAACACTGAAGCTTTCTTT. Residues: CASSGGTANTEAFF.

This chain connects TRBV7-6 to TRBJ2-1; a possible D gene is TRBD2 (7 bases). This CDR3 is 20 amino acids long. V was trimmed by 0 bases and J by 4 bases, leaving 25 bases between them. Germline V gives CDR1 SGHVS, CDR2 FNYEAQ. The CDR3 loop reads CASSLARVLGGASVYNEQFF. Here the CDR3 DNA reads TGTGCCAGCAGCTTAGCGAGAGTGCTGGGGGGGGCTTCGGTTTACAATGAGCAGTTCTTC.

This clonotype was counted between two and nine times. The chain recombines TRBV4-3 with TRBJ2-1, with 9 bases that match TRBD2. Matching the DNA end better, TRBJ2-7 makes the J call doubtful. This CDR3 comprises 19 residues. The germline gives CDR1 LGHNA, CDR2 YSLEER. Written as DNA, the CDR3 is TGCGCCAGCAGCCAAGATGGGAGGTCTAGCGGGACGTTCGAAGACGAGCAGTACTTC. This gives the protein CASSQDGRSSGTFEDEQYF.

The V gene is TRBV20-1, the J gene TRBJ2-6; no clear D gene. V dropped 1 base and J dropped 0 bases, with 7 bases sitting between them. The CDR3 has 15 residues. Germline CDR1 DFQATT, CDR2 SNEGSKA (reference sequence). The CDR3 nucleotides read TGCAGTGCTAGAGTCCTAGGCTCTGGGGCCAACGTCCTGACTTTC. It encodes CSARVLGSGANVLTF.

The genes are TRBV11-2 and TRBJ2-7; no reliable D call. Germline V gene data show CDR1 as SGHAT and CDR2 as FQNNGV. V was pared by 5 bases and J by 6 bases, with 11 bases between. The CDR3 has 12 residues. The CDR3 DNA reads TGTGCCAGCAGCCCACGCATCGGCGAGCAGTACTTC. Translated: CASSPRIGEQYF.